This paragraph covers one T cell receptor beta chain sequence. The sample comes from a study of shared clonotypes between healthy human individuals. The table came from immunoSEQ multiplex PCR; TCRdb's copy has only in-frame clones and leaves some out. The sample includes roughly 1.5 million clones, 95% to 99% of them seen just once. This CDR3 spans 15 amino acids. V was shortened by 5 bases and J by 9 bases, with 20 bases between the two germline ends. Germline V gives CDR1 LGHNA, CDR2 YSLEER. The chain links TRBV4-3 to TRBJ2-1; D not resolved. Sequencing was performed on naive CD4+ T cells sorted from blood. Subset specified: CD45RA+ positively selected. This TCR derives from a man aged 30 to 45 in good health. CDR3 sequence (DNA): TGCGCCAGCAGCAGAACCCTGTCCGAATCGAGTGAGCAGTTCTTC. Its protein is CASSRTLSESSEQFF.